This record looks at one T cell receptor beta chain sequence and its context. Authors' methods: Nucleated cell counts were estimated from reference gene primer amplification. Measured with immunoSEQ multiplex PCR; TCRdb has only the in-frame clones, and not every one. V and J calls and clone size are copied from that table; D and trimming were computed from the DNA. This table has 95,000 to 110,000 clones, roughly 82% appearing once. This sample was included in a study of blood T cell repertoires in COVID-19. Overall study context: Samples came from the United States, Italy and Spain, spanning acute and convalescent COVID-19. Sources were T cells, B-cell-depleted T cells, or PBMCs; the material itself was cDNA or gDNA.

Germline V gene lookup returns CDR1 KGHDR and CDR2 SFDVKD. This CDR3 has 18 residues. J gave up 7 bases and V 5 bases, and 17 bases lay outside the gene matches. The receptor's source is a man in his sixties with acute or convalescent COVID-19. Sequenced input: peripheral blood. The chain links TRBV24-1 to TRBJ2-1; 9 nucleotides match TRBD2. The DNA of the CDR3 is TGTGCCACCAGTGCTGTTAGCGGGAGTGGTACGCGCCGAAATGAGCAGTTCTTC. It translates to CATSAVSGSGTRRNEQFF.